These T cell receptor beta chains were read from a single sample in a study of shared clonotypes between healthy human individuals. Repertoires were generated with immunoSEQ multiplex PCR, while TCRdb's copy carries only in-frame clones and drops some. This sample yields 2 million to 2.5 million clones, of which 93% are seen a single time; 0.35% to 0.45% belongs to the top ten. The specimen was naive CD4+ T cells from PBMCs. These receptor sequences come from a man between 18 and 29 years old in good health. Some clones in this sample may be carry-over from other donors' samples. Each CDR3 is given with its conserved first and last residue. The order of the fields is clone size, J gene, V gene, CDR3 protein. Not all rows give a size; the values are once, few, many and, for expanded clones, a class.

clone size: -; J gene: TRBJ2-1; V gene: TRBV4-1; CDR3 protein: CASSQEWGSGREGRTKFF
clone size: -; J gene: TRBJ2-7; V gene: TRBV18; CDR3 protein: CASSPDQSYEQYF
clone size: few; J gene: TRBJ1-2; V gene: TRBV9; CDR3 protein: CASSARQGADGYTF
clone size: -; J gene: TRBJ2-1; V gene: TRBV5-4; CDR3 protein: CASSLALGNEQFF
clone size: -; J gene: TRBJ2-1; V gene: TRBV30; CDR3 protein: CAWSRGREHEQFF
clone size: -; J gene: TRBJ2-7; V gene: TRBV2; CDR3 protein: CASRRTSGAYEQYF
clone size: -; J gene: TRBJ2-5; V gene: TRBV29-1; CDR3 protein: CSVVEGGETQYF
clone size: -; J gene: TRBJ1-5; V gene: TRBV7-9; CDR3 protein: CASSRTDSNQPQHF
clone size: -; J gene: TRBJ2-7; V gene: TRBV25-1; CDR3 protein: CASRRGGSGYEQYF
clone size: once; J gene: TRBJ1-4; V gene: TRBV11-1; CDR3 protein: CASSLAGRISTNEKLFF
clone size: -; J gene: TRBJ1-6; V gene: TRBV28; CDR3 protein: CASSRGDVSYNSPLHF
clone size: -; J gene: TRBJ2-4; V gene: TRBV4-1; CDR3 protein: CASSQQTLAGGPIAKNIQYF
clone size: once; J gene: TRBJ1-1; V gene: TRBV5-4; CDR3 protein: CASSSRDRGWNTEAFF
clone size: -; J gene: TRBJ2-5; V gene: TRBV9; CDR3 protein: CASSAGLAGGQETQYF
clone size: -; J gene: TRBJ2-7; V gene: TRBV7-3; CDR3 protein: CASSPAGQWVYEQYF
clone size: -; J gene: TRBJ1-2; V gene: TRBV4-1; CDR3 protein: CASSRIRRVQELYYGYTF
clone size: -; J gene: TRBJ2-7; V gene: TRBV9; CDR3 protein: CASSVHPGGGDSEQYF
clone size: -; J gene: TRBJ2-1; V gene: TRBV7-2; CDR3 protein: CASSSPNNEQFF
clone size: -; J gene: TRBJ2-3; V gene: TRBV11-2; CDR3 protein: CASSLWGALTDTQYF
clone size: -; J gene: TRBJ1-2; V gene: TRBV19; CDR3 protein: CASTSGGSPGGYTF
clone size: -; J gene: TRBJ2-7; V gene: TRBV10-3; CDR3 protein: CAISVIPVERDPEQYF
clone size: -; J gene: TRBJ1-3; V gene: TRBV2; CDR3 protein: CASRVQGRAGNTIYF